The 30 T cell receptor beta chains in this list originate from one sample, sequenced in a study of shared clonotypes between healthy human individuals. This table comes from immunoSEQ multiplex PCR, and its TCRdb copy is limited to in-frame clones, with some not included. This table holds 660,000 or so clones, about 96% found once. CD45RO-negative cells were positively selected for CCR7, leaving out terminally differentiated effector memory CD45RA+ cells. The sequencing sample was made of naive CD8+ T cells sorted from blood. These receptors were collected from a woman in her twenties or thirties in good health.

The genes are TRBV4-1 and TRBJ2-1, with D unclear. This CDR3 is built from 11 residues. V lost 8 bases, J lost 5 bases, and 7 bases lay in between. Looked up from germline, CDR1 is MGHRA and CDR2 is YSYEKL. CDR3 in amino acids: CASGGNNEQFF. CDR3 coding DNA: TGCGCCAGCGGCGGTAACAATGAGCAGTTCTTC.

This clone was recorded only once. The J gene is TRBJ2-7, the V gene TRBV18; TRBD1 matches at 10 bases. V was clipped by 6 bases and J by 5 bases; unmatched bases: 10. The CDR3 runs 15 residues. Germline CDR1 is KGHSH and CDR2 is LQKENI. CDR3 amino acids: CASSSTGGGYNEQYF. The CDR3, as DNA: TGTGCCAGCTCTTCGACAGGGGGCGGGTACAACGAGCAGTACTTC.

The rearrangement joins TRBV28 to TRBJ1-1; perhaps TRBD1 as D (6 bases). V lost 4 bases to trimming and J lost 6 bases, with 12 bases between them. CDR3 length: 13 amino acids. Germline V gene sequence: CDR1 MDHEN, CDR2 SYDVKM. CDR3 in DNA: TGTGCCAGCAGTTACAGGAGGGGGTCTGAAGCTTTCTTT. Encoded protein: CASSYRRGSEAFF. Variable domain in full (rest from reference TRBV28 and TRBJ1-1): DVKVTQSSRYLVKRTGEKVFLECVQDMDHENMFWYRQDPGLGLRLIYFSYDVKMKEKGDIPEGYSVSREKKERFSLILESASTNQTSMYLCASSYRRGSEAFFGQGTRLTVV.

This clone appeared a single time. The chain couples TRBV21-1 to TRBJ2-2. TRBV21-1 is given as a pseudogene. This CDR3 spans 15 amino acids. The CDR3, as DNA: TGTGCCAGCAGTCTGGCGGGCCAGGGCACCGGGGAGCTGTTTTTT. Translation: CASSLAGQGTGELFF.

The gene calls are TRBV5-1 and TRBJ2-5; 10 nucleotides line up with TRBD1. The CDR3 is 15 amino acids. After removal of 7 bases from V and 4 bases from J, the junction contained 10 bases not matched to a gene. CDR1 is SGHRS and CDR2 is YFSETQ in the germline V gene. CDR3 in amino acids: CASRPTGTGVETQYF. DNA for the CDR3: TGCGCCAGCCGACCTACCGGGACAGGGGTAGAGACCCAGTACTTC.

With regard to this clone: Other DNA sequences in the sample encode the same CDR3. The chain uses TRBV5-6 and TRBJ2-7, with D perhaps TRBD2 (7 bases). CDR3 length equals 13 residues. CDR1 and CDR2 from the germline V gene are SGHDT and YYEEEE. Between the trimmed V and J ends, which lost 2 bases and 4 bases, there was a span of 10 bases. As DNA, the CDR3 is TGTGCCAGCAGCTTAGGGGGAGGGTACGAGCAGTACTTC. Its protein product is CASSLGGGYEQYF. The complete variable domain, with remaining parts taken from reference TRBV5-6 and TRBJ2-7, reads DAGVTQSPTHLIKTRGQQVTLRCSPKSGHDTVSWYQQALGQGPQFIFQYYEEEERQRGNFPDRFSGHQFPNYSSELNVNALLLGDSALYLCASSLGGGYEQYFGPGTRLTVT.

This chain uses TRBV5-1 with TRBJ1-1; no clear D gene. Trimming removed 7 bases at V and 11 bases at J, with 12 bases between. The CDR3 sequence is 10 residues long. From germline, CDR1 is SGHRS and CDR2 YFSETQ. The CDR3: CASPHYGAFF. The CDR3 bases are TGCGCCAGCCCCCACTACGGGGCTTTCTTT.

The chain couples TRBV7-8 to TRBJ2-5; D possibly corresponds to TRBD1 (5 bases). V was clipped by 3 bases and J by 3 bases, with 11 bases between them. The germline V gene encodes CDR1 SGHVS and CDR2 FQNEAQ. CDR3 length equals 14 residues. CDR3 nucleotide sequence: TGTGCCAGCAGCTTCCCTGGGGCGGAAGAGACCCAGTACTTC. Amino acid sequence: CASSFPGAEETQYF.

The rearrangement uses TRBV6-6 and TRBJ2-1; 13 positions agree with TRBD2. From germline, CDR1 is MNHNY and CDR2 SVGAGI (reference sequence). The trim removed 6 bases at V and 8 bases at J, leaving 7 bases unmatched. The CDR3 has 15 amino acids. The CDR3 nucleotides read TGTGCCAGCAGCTCACTAGCGGGAGGGAAGGATGAGCAGTTCTTC. Translated, it gives CASSSLAGGKDEQFF.

This chain links TRBV27 with TRBJ1-4, with no clear D. Germline CDR1 is MNHEY and CDR2 is SMNVEV (reference sequence). V was trimmed by 2 bases and J by 0 bases, leaving 13 bases between them. The length of the CDR3 is 17 residues. CDR3 bases: TGTGCCAGCAGTTTAAACCATCTAACCGCAACTAATGAAAAACTGTTTTTT. Amino acids: CASSLNHLTATNEKLFF.

The V and J genes are TRBV6-5 and TRBJ1-2; no reliable D call. This CDR3 is 13 amino acids long. The V end was cut by 0 bases, the J end by 9 bases, with 11 bases between. Germline lookup yields CDR1 MNHEY and CDR2 SVGAGI. The CDR3 sequence is CASSYSRTVSYTF. The CDR3 DNA reads TGTGCCAGCAGTTACTCGAGGACCGTAAGCTACACCTTC.

A note on this clone: This specimen includes other DNA sequences encoding the same CDR3. This sequence joins TRBV7-6 and TRBJ1-1; 7 bases agree with TRBD1. In germline, CDR1 is SGHVS, CDR2 FNYEAQ. The V gene end was trimmed by 5 bases and the J gene end by 2 bases; junction bases not matched to a gene: 2. The CDR3 is 13 residues long. The CDR3 coding sequence is TGTGCCAGCAGCCGGACAGGTAACACTGAAGCTTTCTTT. It specifies CASSRTGNTEAFF.

The chain joins TRBV25-1 to TRBJ2-1; D is undetermined. Germline CDR1 is MGHDK and CDR2 is SYGVNS. The V and J ends lost 1 base and 7 bases respectively, with 11 bases between them. The CDR3 consists of 14 residues. As DNA, the CDR3 is TGTGCCAGCAGTGAATTCGGGTCTGGGAATGAGCAGTTCTTC. It codes for CASSEFGSGNEQFF.

V usage is TRBV27 and J usage is TRBJ2-7; the D is unclear. This CDR3 is 13 amino acids long. CDR1 MNHEY and CDR2 SMNVEV come from the germline V gene (reference sequence). V was cut by 5 bases and J by 4 bases, with 12 bases left in between. The CDR3 loop is CASSPSSPYEQYF. The CDR3 nucleotides are TGTGCCAGCAGTCCCTCTTCCCCTTACGAGCAGTACTTC.

The CDR3 bases are TGTGCCCTCCAAGGGGGGCCATACTCTGGGGCCAACGTCCTGACTTTC. Translated, it gives CALQGGPYSGANVLTF. The rearrangement joins TRBV10-3 to TRBJ2-6; either TRBD1 or TRBD2 may fit D (6 bases each). Trimming shortened V by 11 bases and J by 0 bases, and 17 bases separated the two germline ends. Germline CDR1 ENHRY, CDR2 SYGVKD. This CDR3 comprises 16 residues.

Points on this clone: A much larger clone differs by one base, so this may be a read error. The rearrangement links TRBV27 to TRBJ2-1, with D perhaps TRBD1 (6 bases). The V end was cut by 3 bases, the J end by 2 bases, with 8 bases between. Germline V gene sequence: CDR1 MNHEY, CDR2 SMNVEV (reference sequence). The CDR3 covers 14 residues. The CDR3 here is CASSFRTAYNEQFF. The CDR3 region has the DNA TGTGCCAGCAGTTTTAGGACAGCCTACAATGAGCAGTTCTTC.

The V and J genes are TRBV2 and TRBJ2-5; the D gene could be TRBD1 or TRBD2 (5 bases each). Germline V lookup: CDR1 SNHLY, CDR2 FYNNEI. The CDR3 is made up of 13 amino acids. Trimming left V 7 bases short and J 5 bases short, with 14 bases between. The chain's CDR3 is CASTSLGEETQYF. The CDR3 region has the DNA TGTGCCAGCACCTCGCTGGGGGAGGAGACCCAGTACTTC. The full variable domain, its missing parts supplied by reference TRBV2 and TRBJ2-5, is EPEVTQTPSHQVTQMGQEVILRCVPISNHLYFYWYRQILGQKVEFLVSFYNNEISEKSEIFDDQFSVERPDGSNFTLKIRSTKLEDSAMYFCASTSLGEETQYFGPGTRLLVL.

V is TRBV4-1 and J is TRBJ1-2; TRBD1 matches 8 bases. Germline lookup yields CDR1 MGHRA and CDR2 YSYEKL. CDR3 length equals 15 residues. Trimming removed 4 bases from V and 4 bases from J; junction bases left unmatched: 8. The CDR3 spells CASSPDRGRGYGYTF. Written as DNA, the CDR3 is TGCGCCAGCAGCCCAGACAGGGGACGCGGCTATGGCTACACCTTC.

The CDR3 DNA follows: TGTGCCAGCAGCTTTCAGCCCCAGCATTTT. This sequence encodes CASSFQPQHF. The chain employs TRBV4-2 and TRBJ1-5; D unresolved. This CDR3 spans 10 amino acids. Germline V gives CDR1 LGHNA, CDR2 YNFKEQ. V was cut by 5 bases and J by 6 bases, with 2 bases left in between.

This rearrangement joins TRBV11-2 to TRBJ1-3; the D is unclear. This CDR3 comprises 14 residues. The V and J ends lost 5 bases and 4 bases respectively, with 12 bases between them. CDR1 is SGHAT, CDR2 FQNNGV, per germline. CDR3 sequence: CASSGASAGNTIYF. The CDR3 region has the DNA TGTGCCAGCAGCGGCGCAAGTGCGGGAAACACCATATATTTT. The full variable domain, rest sourced from reference TRBV11-2 and TRBJ1-3, is EAGVAQSPRYKIIEKRQSVAFWCNPISGHATLYWYQQILGQGPKLLIQFQNNGVVDDSQLPKDRFSAERLKGVDSTLKIQPAKLEDSAVYLCASSGASAGNTIYFGEGSWLTVV.

CDR3 amino acids: CASSLFSGRNEQFF. In DNA form, the CDR3 reads TGTGCCAGCAGTCTCTTTAGCGGGAGAAATGAGCAGTTCTTC. The chain employs TRBV27 and TRBJ2-1; 9 positions agree with TRBD2. Germline CDR1 MNHEY, CDR2 SMNVEV (reference sequence). V shed 5 bases and J 7 bases; nucleotides not matched to a gene: 6. CDR3 size: 14 residues.

The rearrangement joins TRBV9 to TRBJ1-5; D is perhaps TRBD1 (6 bases). Looked up from germline, CDR1 is SGDLS and CDR2 is YYNGEE. This CDR3 region has 16 residues. V gave up 3 bases and J gave up 0 bases, with 13 bases separating them. The CDR3 DNA reads TGTGCCAGCAGCGAAGGGGACACATCTAGCAATCAGCCCCAGCATTTT. Amino acid sequence: CASSEGDTSSNQPQHF.

The V call is TRBV7-7, the J call TRBJ2-5; D not certain. CDR1 is SSHAT and CDR2 is FNYEAQ in the germline V gene (reference sequence). V lost 6 bases to trimming and J lost 4 bases, with 12 bases between them. The CDR3 is 13 residues long. CDR3 loop: CASSPLRRETQYF. In nucleotides, the CDR3 is TGTGCCAGCAGTCCTCTCCGCCGAGAGACCCAGTACTTC.

The chain couples TRBV18 to TRBJ1-2; D gene uncertain. Trimming pared 3 bases from V and 5 bases from J, leaving 13 bases between. The CDR3 loop spans 14 amino acids. CDR1 and CDR2 (germline): KGHSH, LQKENI. In DNA form, the CDR3 reads TGTGCCAGCTCACCGGGCAGTCTCTCGTATGGCTACACCTTC. Protein sequence: CASSPGSLSYGYTF.

In its sample, this clone was seen once. The V and J genes are TRBV9 and TRBJ1-3; weak D call: TRBD1 (6 bases). Germline assignment: CDR1 SGDLS and CDR2 YYNGEE. Trimming pared 3 bases from V and 2 bases from J, leaving 12 bases between. The CDR3 extends over 15 amino acids. CDR3 sequence reads: CASSETGNTGNTIYF. The CDR3 nucleotides are TGTGCCAGCAGCGAAACAGGGAACACTGGAAACACCATATATTTT. The full variable domain, rest sourced from reference TRBV9 and TRBJ1-3, is DSGVTQTPKHLITATGQRVTLRCSPRSGDLSVYWYQQSLDQGLQFLIQYYNGEERAKGNILERFSAQQFPDLHSELNLSSLELGDSALYFCASSETGNTGNTIYFGEGSWLTVV.

The chain employs TRBV30 and TRBJ1-1, with a weak D call TRBD1 (6 bases). CDR1 is GTSNPN, CDR2 SVGIG, per germline (reference sequence). The CDR3 runs to 13 residues. The V and J ends lost 4 bases and 7 bases respectively, with 16 bases between them. The CDR3 region is CAWKTGRGVEAFF. In nucleotides, the CDR3 is TGTGCCTGGAAAACAGGGCGGGGGGTTGAAGCTTTCTTT.

The gene calls are TRBV10-2 and TRBJ2-4; tentative D call: TRBD2 (6 bases). This CDR3 spans 15 amino acids. CDR1 is WSHSY and CDR2 is SAAADI in the germline V gene. V was trimmed by 2 bases and J by 6 bases, leaving 14 bases between them. This CDR3 reads CASSEGGRVGNIQYF. The CDR3 DNA reads TGCGCCAGCAGTGAGGGGGGGAGAGTGGGAAACATTCAGTACTTC.

The chain employs TRBV19 and TRBJ2-3; 13 bases are a match to TRBD2. Germline V gene data show CDR1 as LNHDA and CDR2 as SQIVND (reference sequence). The CDR3 has 15 amino acids. V gave up 9 bases and J gave up 0 bases; unmatched junction bases: 3. The DNA for the CDR3 is TGTGCCAGCACTAGCGGGAGGGCTAGCACAGATACGCAGTATTTT. Protein product: CASTSGRASTDTQYF.

The chain uses TRBV6-1 and TRBJ1-1; D uncertain. This CDR3 has 12 amino acids. Germline-derived CDR1 and CDR2 are MNHNS and SASEGT. This chain's CDR3 is CASTQWNTEAFF. The CDR3 bases are TGTGCGAGTACCCAGTGGAACACTGAAGCTTTCTTT.

V usage is TRBV5-4 and J usage is TRBJ2-2, with TRBD2 as a possible D gene (6 bases). The CDR3 runs to 19 residues. From germline, CDR1 is SGHNT and CDR2 YYREEE (reference sequence). The V and J ends lost 4 bases and 7 bases respectively, with 29 bases between them. This CDR3 reads CASSTAPTGLLSGDGELFF. The CDR3, as DNA: TGTGCCAGCAGCACGGCTCCTACGGGGCTCTTATCGGGGGACGGGGAGCTGTTTTTT. Filled out from reference TRBV5-4 and TRBJ2-2, the complete variable domain reads ETGVTQSPTHLIKTRGQQVTLRCSSQSGHNTVSWYQQALGQGPQFIFQYYREEENGRGNFPPRFSGLQFPNYSSELNVNALELDDSALYLCASSTAPTGLLSGDGELFFGEGSRLTVL.